This is a list of T cell receptor beta chains from one sample in a study of T cell responses to AZD1222 COVID-19 vaccine. Here immunoSEQ multiplex PCR was the method, and the copy in TCRdb shows in-frame clones only, minus some. The profile shows some 150,000 clones, about nine tenths of them singletons. Sequencing used peripheral blood, obtained 28 days after the second dose of the MenACWY control vaccine. These receptors were collected from an adult who received the MenACWY meningococcal vaccine as a control. CDR3s include the opening cysteine and the closing phenylalanine or tryptophan. A D gene is named only where the DNA matches it firmly. Rows give clone size only sometimes, using once, few, many, or a class for an expanded clone.

>TRBV10-2|NA|TRBJ1-2|NA
TGCGCCAGCAAGGCCTGGAGATTCTATGGCTACACCTTC
CASKAWRFYGYTF
>TRBV19|NA|TRBJ1-5|once
TGTGCCAGTAGTATGCTAGATCAGCCCCAGCATTTT
CASSMLDQPQHF
>TRBV10-3|TRBD2|TRBJ2-5|NA
TGTGCCACCTCCGGACTAGCGGGAGATAGGGAGACCCAGTACTTC
CATSGLAGDRETQYF
>TRBV4-2|NA|TRBJ1-5|NA
TGTGCCAGCAGCCGCCGGGTGGACAATCAGCCCCAGCATTTT
CASSRRVDNQPQHF
>TRBV6-4|NA|TRBJ2-7|once
TGTGCCAGCAGTGTGATGCGGAACCATTCCTACGAGCAGTACTTC
CASSVMRNHSYEQYF
>TRBV18|TRBD2|TRBJ2-3|NA
TGTGCCAGCTCACCAACCCTCCCGGGGACTAGCGGCACAGATACGCAGTATTTT
CASSPTLPGTSGTDTQYF
>TRBV2|NA|TRBJ2-4|NA
TGTGCCAGCAGCTCCCGGGGCAAAGCCAAAAACATTCAGTACTTC
CASSSRGKAKNIQYF
>TRBV20-1|NA|TRBJ1-1|NA
TGCAGTGCTAGAGATTTTCGGCAAGCTTTCTTT
CSARDFRQAFF
>TRBV11-3|NA|TRBJ2-5|few
TGTGCCAGCAGCCTTGGCCCCCTTGGAGCTTTACAAGAGACCCAGTACTTC
CASSLGPLGALQETQYF
>TRBV7-3|TRBD2|TRBJ2-7|NA
TGTGCCAGCAGCTTAAGGCTTCGGGGGGTCTCCTACGAGCAGTACTTC
CASSLRLRGVSYEQYF
>TRBV7-9|NA|TRBJ1-4|NA
TGTGCCAGCAGCCCGATAACAGGGAAGATGGGTGAAAAACTGTTTTTT
CASSPITGKMGEKLFF
>TRBV11-1|TRBD1|TRBJ2-7|few
TGTGCCAGCAGCTTAGAGACAGGGGGCGACGAGCAGTACTTC
CASSLETGGDEQYF
>TRBV7-2|NA|TRBJ2-7|NA
TGTGCCAGCAGCTTAGTTTTCGGTAAGGCCTACGAGCAGTACTTC
CASSLVFGKAYEQYF
>TRBV30|NA|TRBJ1-1|NA
TGTGCTTTTCGGGGGGTGGGCACTGAAGCTTTCTTT
CAFRGVGTEAFF
>TRBV29-1|NA|TRBJ2-2|NA
TGCAGCGTTTCCGGATTGAACACCGGGGAGCTGTTTTTT
CSVSGLNTGELFF
>TRBV28|TRBD1|TRBJ1-1|NA
TGTGCCAGCAGCCGGCCCGACAGGGATTCCACTGAAGCTTTCTTT
CASSRPDRDSTEAFF
>TRBV6-1|NA|TRBJ1-2|NA
TGTGCCAGCAGTGAACGACTTAACTATGGCTACACCTTC
CASSERLNYGYTF